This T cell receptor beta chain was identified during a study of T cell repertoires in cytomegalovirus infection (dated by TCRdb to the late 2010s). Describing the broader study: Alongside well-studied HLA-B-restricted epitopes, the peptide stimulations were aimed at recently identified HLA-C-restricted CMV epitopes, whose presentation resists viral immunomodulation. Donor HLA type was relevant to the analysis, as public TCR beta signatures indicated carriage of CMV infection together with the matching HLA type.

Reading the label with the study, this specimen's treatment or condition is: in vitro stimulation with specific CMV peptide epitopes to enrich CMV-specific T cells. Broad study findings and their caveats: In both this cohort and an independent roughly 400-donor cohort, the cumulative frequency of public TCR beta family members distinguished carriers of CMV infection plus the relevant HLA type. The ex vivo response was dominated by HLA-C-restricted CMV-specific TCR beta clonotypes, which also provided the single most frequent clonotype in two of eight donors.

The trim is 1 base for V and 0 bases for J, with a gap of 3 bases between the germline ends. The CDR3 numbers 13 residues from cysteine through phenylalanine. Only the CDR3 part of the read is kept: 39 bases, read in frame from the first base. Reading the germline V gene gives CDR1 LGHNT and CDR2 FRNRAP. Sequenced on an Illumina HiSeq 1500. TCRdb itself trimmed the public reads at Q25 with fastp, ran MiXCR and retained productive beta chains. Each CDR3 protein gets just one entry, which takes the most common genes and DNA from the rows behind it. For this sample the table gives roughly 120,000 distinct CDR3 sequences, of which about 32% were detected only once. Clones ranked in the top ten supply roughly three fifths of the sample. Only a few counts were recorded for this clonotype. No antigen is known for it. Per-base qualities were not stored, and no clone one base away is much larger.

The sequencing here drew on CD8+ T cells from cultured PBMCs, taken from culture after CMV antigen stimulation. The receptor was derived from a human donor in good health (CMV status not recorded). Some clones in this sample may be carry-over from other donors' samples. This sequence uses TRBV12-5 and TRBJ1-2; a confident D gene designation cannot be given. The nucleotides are TGTGCTAGTGGTTTGGGCCCTAACTATGGCTACACCTTC. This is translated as CASGLGPNYGYTF.